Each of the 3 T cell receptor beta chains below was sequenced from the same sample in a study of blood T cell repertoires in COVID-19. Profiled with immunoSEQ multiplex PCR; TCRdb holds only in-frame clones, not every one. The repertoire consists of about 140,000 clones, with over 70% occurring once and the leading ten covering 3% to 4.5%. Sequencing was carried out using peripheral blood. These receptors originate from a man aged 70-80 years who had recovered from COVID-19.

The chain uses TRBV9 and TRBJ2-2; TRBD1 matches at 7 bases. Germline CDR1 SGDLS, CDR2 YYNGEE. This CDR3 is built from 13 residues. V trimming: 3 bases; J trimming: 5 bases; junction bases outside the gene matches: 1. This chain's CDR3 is CASSGGQTGELFF. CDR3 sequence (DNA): TGTGCCAGCAGCGGGGGACAGACCGGGGAGCTGTTTTTT.

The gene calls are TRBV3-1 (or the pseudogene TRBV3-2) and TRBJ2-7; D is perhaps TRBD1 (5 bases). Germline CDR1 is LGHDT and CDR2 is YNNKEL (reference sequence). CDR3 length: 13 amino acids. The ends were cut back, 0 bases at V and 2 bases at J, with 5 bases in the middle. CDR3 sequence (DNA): TGTGCCAGCAGCCAAGAAGGGGCCTACGAGCAGTACTTC. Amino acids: CASSQEGAYEQYF.

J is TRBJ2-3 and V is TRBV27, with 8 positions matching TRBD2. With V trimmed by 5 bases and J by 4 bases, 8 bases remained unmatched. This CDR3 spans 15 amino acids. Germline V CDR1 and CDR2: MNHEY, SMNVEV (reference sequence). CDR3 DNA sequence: TGTGCCAGCAGTCCCCTCGGGGGGGCTCCAGATACGCAGTATTTT. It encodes CASSPLGGAPDTQYF.